This TCR beta chain was profiled in a study of identical twins. This clonotype was detected a few times. Its antigen is unidentified. Donors were all healthy Caucasians. Study results and limitations: Insertions were fewer in abundant cord blood beta clonotypes, whereas memory repertoires showed none of this pattern.

The germline V and J ends were trimmed by 2 bases and 0 bases, with 27 bases remaining between them. The germline gives CDR1 MNHEY, CDR2 SVGEGT. The CDR3 runs 21 residues. Template switching added a universal primer binding site, and final cDNA carried unique molecular identifiers. TCRdb re-analysed the 5' RACE reads in MiXCR, keeping a single row per CDR3 protein. This sample carries 700,000 or so distinct CDR3 sequences, under 9% of them seen once, and the ten largest clones take 0.75% to 1%. These sequences were also reported in another study, on yellow fever vaccine responses in identical twins. That study reports: The authors reported partly convergent, partly personalized vaccine responses in identical twins.

The sample comprised PBMCs. The chain links TRBV6-2 or TRBV6-3 to TRBJ2-3; D ambiguous. The source is a woman under 30 in good health. The CDR3 spells CASSYPKKKGRQMPSTDTQYF. The CDR3 DNA sequence: TGTGCCAGCAGTTACCCGAAAAAGAAAGGTCGTCAGATGCCTAGCACAGATACGCAGTATTTT.